The clone carrying this TCR beta chain was seen only a few times. Its target is unknown. This CDR3 comprises 12 residues. V was clipped by 8 bases and J by 3 bases; unmatched bases: 4. Germline V gene data show CDR1 as MNHEY and CDR2 as SVGEGT. Time point denoted: patch test 2, 6 weeks after DPC sensitization. The treatment is: therapeutic diphenylcyclopropenone sensitization with weekly scalp DPC. The sample is drawn from a study of human T cells and chemical hapten exposure. For the study at large: The sensitizing agent was 2% DPC, placed on around 2 cm by around 2 cm of upper inner arm skin. A mostly female patient group had alopecia areata, totalis or universalis. General observations from the study: Expanded TCRs made up significantly more big CDR3 similarity clusters than controls did.

Under the authors' procedure: A per-sample median of roughly 91,000 TCRs was observed, with a range of about 20,000 to 750,000. TCRdb called the RACE reads again in MiXCR, with one record for every CDR3 protein. The V and J calls and clone size are TCRdb's, not the authors'. The top ten clones hold 2.5% to 3.5% of a sample with about 110,000 distinct CDR3 sequences, about a tenth of them seen once. This sequence joins TRBV6-2 or TRBV6-3 and TRBJ2-7; 7 bases align to TRBD1. Sequencing used whole blood, obtained in connection with sensitization to the hapten diphenylcyclopropenone (DPC). The sequence was obtained from a woman in her thirties or forties with alopecia areata. Some clones in this sample may be carry-over from other donors' samples. CDR3 sequence: CASLGQVYEQYF. CDR3 nucleotide sequence: TGTGCCAGCCTAGGACAGGTCTACGAGCAGTACTTC.